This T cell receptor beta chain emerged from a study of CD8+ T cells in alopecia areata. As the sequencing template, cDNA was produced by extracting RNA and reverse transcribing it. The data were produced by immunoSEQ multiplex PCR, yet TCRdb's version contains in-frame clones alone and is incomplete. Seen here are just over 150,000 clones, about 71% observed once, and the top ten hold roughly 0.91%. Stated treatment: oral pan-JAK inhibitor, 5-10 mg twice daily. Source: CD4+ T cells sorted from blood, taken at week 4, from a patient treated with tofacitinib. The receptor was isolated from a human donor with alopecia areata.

Written as DNA, the CDR3 is TGCGCCAGCAGCTGGCTAGCGGGGACGAACACCGGGGAGCTGTTTTTT. This codes for CASSWLAGTNTGELFF. The gene calls are TRBV5-1 and TRBJ2-2, with TRBD2 matching 9 bases. The CDR3 spans 16 residues. Germline-derived CDR1 and CDR2 are SGHRS and YFSETQ. Trimming at V came to 3 bases and at J to 0 bases, leaving 3 bases not matched to a gene. Filled out from reference TRBV5-1 and TRBJ2-2, the complete variable domain reads KAGVTQTPRYLIKTRGQQVTLSCSPISGHRSVSWYQQTPGQGLQFLFEYFSETQRNKGNFPGRFSGRQFSNSRSEMNVSTLELGDSALYLCASSWLAGTNTGELFFGEGSRLTVL.